These 21 T cell receptor beta chains came from one sample sequenced in a study of shared clonotypes between healthy human individuals. The method was immunoSEQ multiplex PCR; TCRdb's version includes in-frame clones alone and lacks a portion of them. The sample consists of 850,000 to 1,200,000 clones, around 76% of them appearing once. The sample comprised memory CD4+ T cells sorted from blood. As for subset: CD45RA-negative fraction. These receptors all come from a man younger than 30 in good health.

The rearrangement uses TRBV11-2 and TRBJ2-5; no reliable D call. Trimming stripped 0 bases from V and 4 bases from J, with 12 bases between. Looked up from germline, CDR1 is SGHAT and CDR2 is FQNNGV. The CDR3 loop spans 15 amino acids. CDR3 DNA sequence: TGTGCCAGCAGCTTAGAGCGGTTGGCAGCAGAGACCCAGTACTTC. The encoded protein is CASSLERLAAETQYF.

This clone came up once. The rearrangement joins TRBV19 to TRBJ1-1; D is possibly TRBD1 (5 bases). CDR3 length: 18 residues. Trimming pared 5 bases from V and 1 base from J, leaving 23 bases between. Germline lookup yields CDR1 LNHDA and CDR2 SQIVND (reference sequence). CDR3 sequence: CASSPSLRGATSNTEAFF. DNA of the CDR3: TGTGCCAGTAGTCCCTCACTCCGCGGGGCAACCTCGAACACTGAAGCTTTCTTT.

This chain uses TRBV2 with TRBJ2-5; D gene ambiguous. This CDR3 has 14 amino acids. CDR1 and CDR2 from the germline V gene are SNHLY and FYNNEI. The germline V and J ends were trimmed by 2 bases and 2 bases, with 9 bases remaining between them. The CDR3 sequence: CASSETRPQETQYF. The CDR3 region has the DNA TGTGCCAGCAGTGAAACCAGACCACAAGAGACCCAGTACTTC.

The gene calls are TRBV6-5 and TRBJ2-4, with unresolved D. The germline V gene encodes CDR1 MNHEY and CDR2 SVGAGI. The CDR3 runs to 15 residues. The V end was cut by 4 bases, the J end by 0 bases, with 10 bases between. The CDR3 nucleotides read TGTGCCAGCAGTTCCGCTCAGGTAGCCAAAAACATTCAGTACTTC. Encoded protein: CASSSAQVAKNIQYF.

With regard to this clone: The sample has other DNA sequences that encode this CDR3 too. The rearrangement links TRBV7-9 to TRBJ1-5; 9 bases line up with TRBD1. V shed 5 bases, J shed 4 bases, and the junction held 3 bases outside the gene matches. The CDR3 loop spans 14 amino acids. Germline V CDR1 and CDR2: SEHNR, FQNEAQ (reference sequence). CDR3 bases: TGTGCCAGCAGCCCGGGACAGGGTAATCAGCCCCAGCATTTT. Protein: CASSPGQGNQPQHF. Full variable domain (rest looked up from reference TRBV7-9 and TRBJ1-5): DTGVSQNPRHKITKRGQNVTFRCDPISEHNRLYWYRQTLGQGPEFLTYFQNEAQLEKSRLLSDRFSAERPKGSFSTLEIQRTEQGDSAMYLCASSPGQGNQPQHFGDGTRLSIL.

This chain connects TRBV6-1 to TRBJ2-2; a possible D gene is TRBD2 (5 bases). Trimming removed 8 bases at V and 7 bases at J, with 14 bases between. The V gene's germline CDR1 is MNHNS and CDR2 SASEGT. This CDR3 is 13 amino acids long. The CDR3 nucleotides read TGTGCCAGCCGAATCGAGGGTATCGGGGAGCTGTTTTTT. Translated: CASRIEGIGELFF.

The V call is TRBV5-1, the J call TRBJ2-7; possibly TRBD1 for D (5 bases). Germline V gene sequence: CDR1 SGHRS, CDR2 YFSETQ. The V and J ends lost 1 base and 2 bases respectively, with 10 bases between them. The CDR3 consists of 14 residues. The CDR3 bases are TGCGCCAGCAGCTTGTCCTCAGGGACCTACGAGCAGTACTTC. It specifies CASSLSSGTYEQYF. Full variable domain (outside the CDR3, taken from reference TRBV5-1 and TRBJ2-7): KAGVTQTPRYLIKTRGQQVTLSCSPISGHRSVSWYQQTPGQGLQFLFEYFSETQRNKGNFPGRFSGRQFSNSRSEMNVSTLELGDSALYLCASSLSSGTYEQYFGPGTRLTVT.

In regard to this clone: A junction boundary mismatches the germline segment, possibly from a read error. This chain links TRBV5-6 with TRBJ2-7; D might be TRBD2 (5 bases). The CDR3 is made up of 10 amino acids. Looked up from germline, CDR1 is SGHDT and CDR2 is YYEEEE. The CDR3 reads CASSGPTWEF. For the CDR3, the DNA is TGTGCCAGCAGCGGACCGACTTGGGAGTTC.

The V and J genes are TRBV4-1 and TRBJ1-1, with 7 positions matching TRBD1. This CDR3 is 16 amino acids long. J gave up 1 base and V 2 bases, and 7 bases lay outside the gene matches. CDR1 is MGHRA, CDR2 YSYEKL, per germline. CDR3 loop: CASSQTGAGGNTEAFF. The CDR3 bases are TGCGCCAGCAGCCAAACAGGGGCCGGTGGGAACACTGAAGCTTTCTTT.

This chain uses TRBV5-1 with TRBJ2-3; D gene ambiguous. The CDR3 covers 14 residues. Germline assignment: CDR1 SGHRS and CDR2 YFSETQ. Deletions cut 0 bases from V and 2 bases from J, with 7 bases between. This chain's CDR3 is CASSLVPPTDTQYF. In DNA form, the CDR3 reads TGCGCCAGCAGCTTGGTACCACCCACAGATACGCAGTATTTT.

The chain uses TRBV7-2 and TRBJ2-7, with 7 bases identical to TRBD2. Germline CDR1 SGHTA, CDR2 FQGNSA. The CDR3 totals 16 residues. V lost 3 bases, J lost 5 bases, and 13 bases stayed unmatched. The CDR3 loop is CASSLTQAGFWNEQYF. As DNA, the CDR3 is TGTGCCAGCAGCTTGACCCAAGCGGGGTTCTGGAACGAGCAGTACTTC.

In this sample, this clone turned up once. The CDR3 nucleotides read TGTGCCATCAGTGACGGTGTCGGGACCCCCAGCTCCTACGAGCAGTACTTC. Its translation is CAISDGVGTPSSYEQYF. The rearrangement links TRBV10-3 to TRBJ2-7; D is possibly TRBD1 or TRBD2 (5 bases each). The CDR3 sequence is 17 residues long. V was trimmed by 3 bases and J by 0 bases, leaving 18 bases between them. CDR1 is ENHRY and CDR2 is SYGVKD in the germline V gene.

The V gene is TRBV11-2, the J gene TRBJ2-3, with 13 bases matching TRBD2. Per germline, CDR1 SGHAT and CDR2 FQNNGV. V gave up 3 bases and J gave up 1 base; unmatched junction bases: 1. This CDR3 region has 16 residues. The CDR3 coding sequence is TGTGCCAGCAGCTTTGGACTAGCGGGGGGCACAGATACGCAGTATTTT. Residues: CASSFGLAGGTDTQYF.

This chain connects TRBV10-3 to TRBJ2-1; 7 bases align to TRBD1. Germline V lookup: CDR1 ENHRY, CDR2 SYGVKD. Trimming took 0 bases from V and 0 from J; bases not matched to a gene: 2. This CDR3 region has 16 residues. As DNA, the CDR3 is TGTGCCATCAGTGAGTCGAACAGGGGCTCCTACAATGAGCAGTTCTTC. Its protein is CAISESNRGSYNEQFF.

Remarks on this clone: This sample includes further DNA sequences coding for the same CDR3. The chain recombines TRBV6-1 with TRBJ2-7; TRBD1 might be the D (6 bases). V dropped 5 bases and J dropped 1 base, with 9 bases sitting between them. Per germline, CDR1 MNHNS and CDR2 SASEGT. The CDR3 is 13 amino acids. The CDR3 reads CASSPQGSYEQYF. CDR3 sequence (DNA): TGTGCCAGCAGTCCCCAGGGGTCCTACGAGCAGTACTTC.

V is TRBV5-6 and J is TRBJ2-5; the D gene could be TRBD1 or TRBD2 (5 bases each). The CDR3 extends over 15 amino acids. The V gene's germline CDR1 is SGHDT and CDR2 YYEEEE. Deletions cut 4 bases from V and 1 base from J, with 14 bases between. CDR3 residues: CASSQQGTIQETQYF. The CDR3 nucleotides are TGTGCCAGCAGCCAACAAGGGACCATCCAAGAGACCCAGTACTTC.

The genes are TRBV28 and TRBJ2-1; a possible D gene is TRBD2 (7 bases). This CDR3 spans 14 amino acids. CDR1 is MDHEN and CDR2 is SYDVKM in the germline V gene. Trimming removed 3 bases from V and 6 bases from J, with 12 bases in between. The CDR3 DNA reads as TGTGCCAGCAGTTTTTCCGGGGGGCGCAATGAGCAGTTCTTC. Protein sequence: CASSFSGGRNEQFF.

The chain recombines TRBV11-2 with TRBJ1-3; D gene unclear. The germline V gene has CDR1 SGHAT and CDR2 FQNNGV. V shed 5 bases and J shed 4 bases, with 18 bases lying between them. The CDR3 extends over 16 amino acids. The CDR3 nucleotides read TGTGCCAGCAGCGGTCTGGGGTTTTCTTCCGGAAACACCATATATTTT. Its protein is CASSGLGFSSGNTIYF.

The chain carries TRBV5-4 and TRBJ2-2; D gene uncertain. V dropped 0 bases and J dropped 1 base, with 13 bases sitting between them. The germline gives CDR1 SGHNT, CDR2 YYREEE (reference sequence). There are 17 residues in the CDR3. CDR3 sequence reads: CASSLVGGRLNTGELFF. In DNA form, the CDR3 reads TGTGCCAGCAGCTTGGTGGGCGGCAGGCTGAACACCGGGGAGCTGTTTTTT.

The CDR3: CASSLDYPGDGYTF. In DNA form, the CDR3 reads TGTGCCAGCAGCTTAGATTACCCGGGTGATGGCTACACCTTC. The V gene is TRBV11-2, the J gene TRBJ1-2; D is unresolved. Trimming shortened V by 0 bases and J by 6 bases, and 11 bases separated the two germline ends. The V gene's germline CDR1 is SGHAT and CDR2 FQNNGV. CDR3 length equals 14 residues.

The V call is TRBV19, the J call TRBJ1-4, with unresolved D. CDR1 LNHDA and CDR2 SQIVND come from the germline V gene (reference sequence). V lost 8 bases, J lost 8 bases, and 9 bases lay in between. The CDR3 contains 11 residues. The CDR3 protein is CASSTEEKLFF. CDR3 DNA: TGTGCCAGTTCAACTGAGGAAAAACTGTTTTTT.